This T cell receptor (beta chain) was documented in a study of shared clonotypes between healthy human individuals (TCRdb year 2020). About the full investigation: Three men and a couple of women, aged 18 to 49 years, made up the cohort. Each donor's leukapheresis produced roughly between roughly 0.85 and 9.5 billion PBMCs. Blood TCR repertoires of several healthy adults were deeply sequenced to estimate repertoire size and the extent of clonotype sharing between individuals. Different laboratories and diverse techniques were used to prepare libraries and sequence TCR repertoires, to increase sequencing depth and limit assay-specific biases. Per donor, three plates each were used for CD4 naive and CD4 memory, two for CD8 naive, and one for CD8 memory. Beyond this particular receptor, the publication reports: Incomplete sequencing was indicated by rarefaction of sorted-subset datasets, despite the large sequencing depth. Estimated clonotype richness was generally larger for naive than for memory subsets. Sharing across a few donors was observed for 5% to 6.5% of naive CD4, around 3.5% of naive CD8, roughly 2.3% of memory CD4, and roughly 0.43% of memory CD8 clonotypes. Because the study included only a small number of donors, the genetic and exposure-history diversity represented was limited. Only blood was sampled, and tissue TCR repertoires likely differ from those in blood. Pairwise subsampling indicated that sequencing depth was expected to affect the degree of clonotype sharing among donors. Compared with non-shared clonotypes, the clonotypes found in all four sorted-subset donors had higher generation probabilities.

CDR1 SGHNT and CDR2 YYREEE were looked up in the germline V gene (reference sequence). The CDR3 sequence holds 14 residues, the cysteine and phenylalanine included. Here the CDR3 DNA is all that survives: 42 bases in frame from base 1. V is pared back by 2 bases and J by 4 bases, with 10 bases lying between the germline termini. Healthy HIV-negative adults with no recently reported acute infections or vaccinations were included as donors. Only Caucasian adults living in Nashville, Tennessee, USA were represented among the donors. CD4+ T cells were enriched through magnetic negative selection, after which naive cells were positively selected on CD45RA and the remaining negative fraction served as the memory subset. After blood collection by leukapheresis, PBMCs were isolated using Ficoll-Histopaque density gradient centrifugation and then cryopreserved in the vapor phase of liquid nitrogen. Analytical flow cytometry was used to check the purity and quantity of each magnetically sorted T cell population. Genomic DNA was isolated from each sorted fraction and quantified by UV absorbance on a Nanodrop 2000c.

As regards this clone: Its antigen is currently not known. Base qualities are not recorded, but no much larger clone differs from it by a single base.

Using the deep immunoSEQ assay, TCR CDR3 regions were amplified from genomic DNA by multiplex PCR. Extracted genomic DNA from each cell subset was distributed evenly across all wells of several immunoSEQ 96-well plates, and each plate was treated as a replicate. For sorted subsets, about 0.2 ug genomic DNA, equal to approximately 30,000 T cell genomes, was loaded into each replicate PCR. Purified libraries were measured with a Qubit 3.0 fluorometer, size-checked on a Bioanalyzer 2100, and measured again with the KAPA Library Quantification kit. Every immunoSEQ 96-well plate was sequenced on a separate single-read 150-cycle Illumina NextSeq 550 flow cell. Turning to the authors' computational methods: Because only junctional sequences without quality scores were contained in the immunoSEQ output, filtering matching that applied to full-length reads could not be performed. Sequences were annotated with PyIR, a Python wrapper for IgBLAST v1.9, and V/J genes and CDR3 were assigned using IMGT germline references. Reads were removed for weak V/J assignments (E-value above 1e-6), missing CDR3, stop codons, out-of-frame junctions, or ambiguous translated residues. V3J clonotypes were defined as sequences sharing the same inferred V gene, J gene, and CDR3 amino acid sequence. Percentage overlap between repertoires was calculated by dividing the number of shared unique clonotypes by the size of the smaller repertoire. Richness of each repertoire was evaluated using RTK rarefaction, the Chao1 estimator, and Recon v2.1 estimates of unobserved clonotypes. For all TCRbeta clonotypes obtained by the gDNA method from a handful of donors, generation probabilities were computed with OLGA. TCRdb took over this immuneACCESS table, retaining in-frame rearrangements with V and J assigned. Such tables are incomplete; in checked studies, under half of the missing clones stem from an unresolved V gene, and the remainder is unexplained. The V and J calls and clone size come from that table; D and trimming were worked out from the DNA. Here the sample has 1.6 million or so clones; 98% to 99% occur a single time. Around 0.38% of the sample is taken by the ten largest.

The source is a man younger than 45 in good health. The receptor chain draws on TRBV5-4 and TRBJ2-4, and TRBD1 may be the D gene, going by 5 matching bases. The sequenced material came from naive CD4+ T cells sorted from blood. The cell subset or site label, as the study defines it: CD45RA+ positively selected. CDR3 region: CASSFGAQKNIQYF. Read as DNA, the sequence is TGTGCCAGCAGCTTTGGGGCGCAAAAAAACATTCAGTACTTC. Reference TRBV5-4 and TRBJ2-4 proteins supply the regions before and after the CDR3; the full variable domain is: ETGVTQSPTHLIKTRGQQVTLRCSSQSGHNTVSWYQQALGQGPQFIFQYYREEENGRGNFPPRFSGLQFPNYSSELNVNALELDDSALYLCASSFGAQKNIQYFGAGTRLSVL.